This T cell receptor beta chain was sequenced during a study of shared clonotypes between healthy human individuals. As originally analysed: From ImmunoSEQ came sequences covering only the junction and carrying no quality scores, so filtering differed. TCRdb's copy holds only in-frame clones and misses some; the assay was immunoSEQ multiplex PCR. V and J calls and clone size come straight from that table; D and trimming were deduced from the DNA. The table lists 950,000 to 1,300,000 clones, about 77% of them singletons, with over 1.3% in the top ten. The source of this sequence is a man between 18 and 35 years old in good health. The material sequenced was memory CD4+ T cells sorted from blood. Subset in this sample: CD45RA-negative fraction.

The CDR3 reads CASRTQGGTNEKLFF. CDR3 bases: TGTGCCAGCAGAACACAGGGGGGGACTAATGAAAAACTGTTTTTT. V and J are TRBV11-2 and TRBJ1-4; 8 nucleotides agree with TRBD1. Trimming cost V 6 bases and J 2 bases; bases outside gene matches: 5. The CDR3 loop spans 15 amino acids. CDR1 and CDR2 (germline): SGHAT, FQNNGV.